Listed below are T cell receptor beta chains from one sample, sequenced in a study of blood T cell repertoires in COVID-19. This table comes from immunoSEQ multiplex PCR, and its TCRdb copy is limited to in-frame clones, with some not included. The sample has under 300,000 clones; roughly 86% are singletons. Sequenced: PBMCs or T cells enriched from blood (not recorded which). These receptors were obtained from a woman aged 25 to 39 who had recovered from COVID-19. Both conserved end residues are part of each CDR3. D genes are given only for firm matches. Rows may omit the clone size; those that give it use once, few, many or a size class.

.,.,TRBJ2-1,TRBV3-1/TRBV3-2,CASSQVRESYNEQFF,TGTGCCAGCAGCCAAGTCCGGGAATCCTACAATGAGCAGTTCTTC
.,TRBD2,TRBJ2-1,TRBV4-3,CASSHLAGVYNEQFF,TGCGCCAGCAGCCACCTAGCGGGGGTATACAATGAGCAGTTCTTC
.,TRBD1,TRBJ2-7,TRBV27,CASSYSGTGLYEQYF,TGTGCCAGCAGTTATTCCGGGACAGGACTCTACGAGCAGTACTTC
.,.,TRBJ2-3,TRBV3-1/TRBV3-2,CASSQDQTDAQDTQYF,TGTGCCAGCAGCCAAGATCAGACAGATGCTCAAGATACGCAGTATTTT
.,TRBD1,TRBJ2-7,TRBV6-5,CASRDRAYEQYF,TGTGCCAGCCGGGACAGGGCCTACGAGCAGTACTTC
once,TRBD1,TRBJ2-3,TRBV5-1,CASSSGQGLPWDTQYF,TGCGCCAGCAGCTCGGGACAGGGGCTCCCGTGGGATACGCAGTATTTT
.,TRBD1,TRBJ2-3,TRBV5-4,CASSLGRQGLYTDTQYF,TGTGCCAGCAGCTTGGGCAGACAGGGATTGTACACAGATACGCAGTATTTT
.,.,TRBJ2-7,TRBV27,CASSSSGPYEQYF,TGTGCCAGCAGCAGCAGCGGGCCCTACGAGCAGTACTTC
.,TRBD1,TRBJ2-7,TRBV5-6,CASSFRGQGDYEQYF,TGTGCCAGCAGCTTTAGGGGACAGGGAGACTACGAGCAGTACTTC
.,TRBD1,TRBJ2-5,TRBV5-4,CASRAGTGPQETQYF,TGTGCCAGCAGAGCCGGGACAGGCCCCCAAGAGACCCAGTACTTC